This TCR beta chain was captured in a study of neurological immune-mediated disorders. Trimming shortened V by 6 bases and J by 8 bases, and 22 bases separated the two germline ends. This CDR3 spans 15 amino acids. This clonotype was seen at least ten times. The antigen is undetermined. The cDNA was generated through 5'RACE incorporating 10-nucleotide random UMIs. Via MiXCR, TCRdb re-called the 5' RACE reads, giving one row per CDR3 protein. The sample contains under 45,000 distinct CDR3 sequences, roughly 21% of which appear only once. Findings of the study overall: The greatest degree of TCR clonal expansion was observed in HTLV-1-associated myelopathy, with the lowest in multiple sclerosis, below that of healthy controls.

Time point specified: technical triplicate 3. This clonotype was obtained from a man aged 55 to 69 with HTLV-1-associated myelopathy (HAM/TSP). The sequenced sample consisted of PBMCs. The chain is built from TRBV12-3 or TRBV12-4 and TRBJ1-2, with D uncertain. The CDR3 protein is CASRLATSPPEGYTF. The CDR3 DNA follows: TGTGCCAGCAGGCTTGCCACCAGCCCCCCTGAGGGCTACACCTTC.